This T cell receptor (beta chain) comes out of a study of T cells in Graves' hyperthyroidism and ophthalmopathy. Study-level findings and limits: Most clonotypes that expanded in the thyroid above 0.001 also showed up in blood.

This clonotype was counted many times. What it recognizes is unknown. V was clipped by 9 bases and J by 1 base, with 18 bases between them. Germline values: CDR1 SNHLY, CDR2 FYNNEI. CDR3 length: 15 residues. Each diagnosis drew on symptoms, thyroxine, TRAb, thyroid ultrasound and orbital computed tomography findings. Researchers amplified the TCR beta CDR3 regions from RNA transcripts. Primed by the HTBI set, a first-round RT-PCR was run on the TCR CDR3. One entry per CDR3 protein, called by TCRdb with MiXCR from the multiplex PCR reads. Of fewer than 450,000 distinct CDR3 sequences in the sample, around a sixth are singletons; the top ten hold 40% to 45%.

This receptor was identified in a man aged 18 to 30 with Graves' ophthalmopathy. The chain uses TRBV2 and TRBJ1-1; unclear D gene. Sample: blood. The CDR3 nucleotides read TGTGCCAGAAAAGTTCCGGGAGCCCCGAACACTGAAGCTTTCTTT. Encoded protein: CARKVPGAPNTEAFF.